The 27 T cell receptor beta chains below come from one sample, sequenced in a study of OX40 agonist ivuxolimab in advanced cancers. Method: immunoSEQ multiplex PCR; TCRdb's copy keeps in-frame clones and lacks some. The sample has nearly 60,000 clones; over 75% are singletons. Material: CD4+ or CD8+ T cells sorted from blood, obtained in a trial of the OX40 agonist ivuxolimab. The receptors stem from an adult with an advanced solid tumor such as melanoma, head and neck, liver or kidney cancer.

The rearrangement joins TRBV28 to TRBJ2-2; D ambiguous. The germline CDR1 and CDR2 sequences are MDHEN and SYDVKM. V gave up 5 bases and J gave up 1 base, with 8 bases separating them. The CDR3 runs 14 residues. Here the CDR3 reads CASSRFLNTGELFF. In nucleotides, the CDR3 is TGTGCCAGCAGTCGTTTTTTGAACACCGGGGAGCTGTTTTTT.

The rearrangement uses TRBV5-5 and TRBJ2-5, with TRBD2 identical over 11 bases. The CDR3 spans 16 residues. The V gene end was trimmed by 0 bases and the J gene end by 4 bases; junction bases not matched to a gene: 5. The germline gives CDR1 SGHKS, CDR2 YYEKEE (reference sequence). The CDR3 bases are TGTGCCAGCAGCTTGGATGTAGCGGGAGGGTTAGAGACCCAGTACTTC. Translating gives CASSLDVAGGLETQYF.

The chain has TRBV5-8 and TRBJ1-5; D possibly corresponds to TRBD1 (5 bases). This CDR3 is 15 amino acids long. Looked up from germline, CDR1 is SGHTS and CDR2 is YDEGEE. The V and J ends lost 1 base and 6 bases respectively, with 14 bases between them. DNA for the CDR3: TGTGCCAGCAGCTTGTATGTCAGGGCGGGTCAGCCCCAGCATTTT. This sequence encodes CASSLYVRAGQPQHF.

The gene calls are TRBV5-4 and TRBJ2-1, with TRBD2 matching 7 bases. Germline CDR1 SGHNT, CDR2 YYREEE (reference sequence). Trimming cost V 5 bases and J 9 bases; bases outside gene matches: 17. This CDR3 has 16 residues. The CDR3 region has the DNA TGTGCCAGCAGGCCCACTACTAGCGCCACGAACAGTGAGCAGTTCTTC. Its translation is CASRPTTSATNSEQFF.

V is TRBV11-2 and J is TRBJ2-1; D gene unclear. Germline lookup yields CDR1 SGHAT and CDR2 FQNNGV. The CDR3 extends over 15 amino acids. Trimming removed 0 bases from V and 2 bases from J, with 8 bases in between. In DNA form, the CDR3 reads TGTGCCAGCAGCTTAGATCCGTTCGCCTACAATGAGCAGTTCTTC. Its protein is CASSLDPFAYNEQFF.

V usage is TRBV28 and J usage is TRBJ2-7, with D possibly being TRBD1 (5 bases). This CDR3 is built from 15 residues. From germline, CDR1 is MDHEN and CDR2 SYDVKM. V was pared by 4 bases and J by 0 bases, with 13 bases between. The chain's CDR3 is CASSSPHRSSYEQYF. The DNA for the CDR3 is TGTGCCAGCAGTTCCCCCCACAGGAGCTCCTACGAGCAGTACTTC.

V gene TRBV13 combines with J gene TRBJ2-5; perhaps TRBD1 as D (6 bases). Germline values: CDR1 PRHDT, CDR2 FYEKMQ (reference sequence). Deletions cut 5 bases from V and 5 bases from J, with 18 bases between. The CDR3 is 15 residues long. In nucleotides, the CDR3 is TGTGCCAGCAGCCCAAGGGGCAGGGGCGGGGAGACCCAGTACTTC. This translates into CASSPRGRGGETQYF.

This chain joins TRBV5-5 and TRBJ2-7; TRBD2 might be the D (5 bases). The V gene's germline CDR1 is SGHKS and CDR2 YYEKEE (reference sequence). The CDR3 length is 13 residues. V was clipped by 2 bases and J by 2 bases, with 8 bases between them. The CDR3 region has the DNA TGTGCCAGCAGCTTCCCCGGGGCCTACGAGCAGTACTTC. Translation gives CASSFPGAYEQYF.

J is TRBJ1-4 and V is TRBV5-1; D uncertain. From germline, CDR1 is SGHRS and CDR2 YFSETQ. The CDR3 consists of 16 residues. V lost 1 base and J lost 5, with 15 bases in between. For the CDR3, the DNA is TGCGCCAGCAGCTTGACTAGAACGGAACAAAATGAAAAACTGTTTTTT. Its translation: CASSLTRTEQNEKLFF.

The CDR3 spells CAWSKRGTNTGELFF. CDR3 in DNA: TGTGCCTGGAGTAAGAGAGGGACGAACACCGGGGAGCTGTTTTTT. The chain combines TRBV30 with TRBJ2-2; TRBD2 might be the D (5 bases). Germline V CDR1 and CDR2: GTSNPN, SVGIG (reference sequence). V dropped 2 bases and J dropped 0 bases, with 10 bases sitting between them. The CDR3 length is 15 residues.

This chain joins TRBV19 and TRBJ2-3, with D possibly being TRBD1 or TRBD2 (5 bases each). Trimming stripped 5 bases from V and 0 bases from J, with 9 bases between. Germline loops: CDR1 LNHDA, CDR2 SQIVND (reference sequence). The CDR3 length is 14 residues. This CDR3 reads CASSDRDSTDTQYF. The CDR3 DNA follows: TGTGCCAGTAGTGACCGGGACAGCACAGATACGCAGTATTTT.

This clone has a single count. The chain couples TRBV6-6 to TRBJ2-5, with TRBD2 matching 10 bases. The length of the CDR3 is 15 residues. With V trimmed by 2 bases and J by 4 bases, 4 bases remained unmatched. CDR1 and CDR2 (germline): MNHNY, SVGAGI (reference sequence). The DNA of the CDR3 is TGTGCCAGCAGTTACGGGCTAGCGGGAGCAGAGACCCAGTACTTC. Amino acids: CASSYGLAGAETQYF.

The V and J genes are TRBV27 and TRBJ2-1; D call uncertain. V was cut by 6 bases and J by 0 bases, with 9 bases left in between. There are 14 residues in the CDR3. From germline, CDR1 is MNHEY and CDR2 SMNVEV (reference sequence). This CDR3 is CASSDLSSYNEQFF. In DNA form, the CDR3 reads TGTGCCAGCAGCGACCTGAGCTCCTACAATGAGCAGTTCTTC.

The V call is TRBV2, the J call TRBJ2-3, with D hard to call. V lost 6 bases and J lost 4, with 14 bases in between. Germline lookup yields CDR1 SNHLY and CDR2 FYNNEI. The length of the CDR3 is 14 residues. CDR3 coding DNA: TGTGCCAGCAGGATCCGATCGGCGGCAGATACGCAGTATTTT. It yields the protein CASRIRSAADTQYF.

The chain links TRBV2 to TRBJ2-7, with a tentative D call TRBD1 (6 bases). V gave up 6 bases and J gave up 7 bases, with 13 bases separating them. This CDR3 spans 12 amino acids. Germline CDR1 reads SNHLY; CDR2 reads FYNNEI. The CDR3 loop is CASSGDIQEQYF. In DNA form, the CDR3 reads TGTGCCAGCAGCGGGGACATTCAGGAGCAGTACTTC.

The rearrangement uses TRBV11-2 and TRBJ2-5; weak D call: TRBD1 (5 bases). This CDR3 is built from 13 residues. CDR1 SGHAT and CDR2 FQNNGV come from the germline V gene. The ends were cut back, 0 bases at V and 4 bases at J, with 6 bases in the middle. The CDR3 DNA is TGTGCCAGCAGCTTAGAGGGGCGAGAGACCCAGTACTTC. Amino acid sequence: CASSLEGRETQYF.

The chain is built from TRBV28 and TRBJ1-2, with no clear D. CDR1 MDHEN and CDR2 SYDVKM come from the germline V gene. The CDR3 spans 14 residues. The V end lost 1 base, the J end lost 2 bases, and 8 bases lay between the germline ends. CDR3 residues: CASSLYPENYGYTF. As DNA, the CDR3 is TGTGCCAGCAGTTTATACCCAGAGAACTATGGCTACACCTTC.

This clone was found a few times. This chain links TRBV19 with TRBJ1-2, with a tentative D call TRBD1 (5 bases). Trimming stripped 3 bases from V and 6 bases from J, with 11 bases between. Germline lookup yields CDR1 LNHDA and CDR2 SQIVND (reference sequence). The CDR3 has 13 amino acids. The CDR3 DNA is TGTGCCAGTAGTATGAGGAGGGGAGATGGCTACACCTTC. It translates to CASSMRRGDGYTF.

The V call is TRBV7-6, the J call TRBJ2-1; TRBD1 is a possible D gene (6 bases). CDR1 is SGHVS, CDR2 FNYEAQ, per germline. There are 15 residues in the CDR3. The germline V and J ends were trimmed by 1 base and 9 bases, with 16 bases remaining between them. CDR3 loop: CASSLGGHASGEQFF. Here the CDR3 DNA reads TGTGCCAGCAGCTTAGGGGGACATGCCTCAGGTGAGCAGTTCTTC. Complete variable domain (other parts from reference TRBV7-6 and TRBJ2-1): GAGVSQSPRYKVTKRGQDVALRCDPISGHVSLYWYRQALGQGPEFLTYFNYEAQQDKSGLPNDRFSAERPEGSISTLTIQRTEQRDSAMYRCASSLGGHASGEQFFGPGTRLTVL.

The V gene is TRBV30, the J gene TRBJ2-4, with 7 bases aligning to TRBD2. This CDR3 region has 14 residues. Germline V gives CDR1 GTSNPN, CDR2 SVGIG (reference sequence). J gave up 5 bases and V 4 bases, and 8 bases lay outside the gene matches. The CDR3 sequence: CAWTAGGVENIQYF. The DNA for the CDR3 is TGTGCCTGGACCGCTGGGGGGGTTGAAAACATTCAGTACTTC.

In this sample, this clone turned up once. CDR3 coding DNA: TGTGCCAGCTCACCAGGGGACGGGCCGTCTGGAAACACCATATATTTT. It specifies CASSPGDGPSGNTIYF. This rearrangement joins TRBV18 to TRBJ1-3; TRBD1 might be the D (5 bases). Trimming took 2 bases from V and 1 from J, leaving 12 bases between them. CDR1 and CDR2 from the germline V gene are KGHSH and LQKENI. The CDR3 has 16 amino acids.

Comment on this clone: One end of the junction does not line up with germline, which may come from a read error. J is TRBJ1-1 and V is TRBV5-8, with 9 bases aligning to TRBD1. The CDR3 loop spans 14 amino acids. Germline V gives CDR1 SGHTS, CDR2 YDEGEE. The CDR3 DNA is TGTGCCAGCAGATTGGGACAGGGGAACACTGAAGCTTTCTTT. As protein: CASRLGQGNTEAFF.

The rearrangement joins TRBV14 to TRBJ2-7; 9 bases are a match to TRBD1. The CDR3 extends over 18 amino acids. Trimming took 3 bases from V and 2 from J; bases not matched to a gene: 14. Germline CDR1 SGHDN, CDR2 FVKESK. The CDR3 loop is CASSQRWAGTGLPYEQYF. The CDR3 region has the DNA TGTGCCAGCAGCCAGAGATGGGCCGGGACAGGGCTACCCTACGAGCAGTACTTC.

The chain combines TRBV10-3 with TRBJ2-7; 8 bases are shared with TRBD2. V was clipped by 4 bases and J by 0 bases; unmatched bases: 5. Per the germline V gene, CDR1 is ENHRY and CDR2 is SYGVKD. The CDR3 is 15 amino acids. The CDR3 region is CAISAGLAGSYEQYF. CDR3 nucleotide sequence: TGTGCCATCAGTGCGGGGCTAGCGGGCTCCTACGAGCAGTACTTC.

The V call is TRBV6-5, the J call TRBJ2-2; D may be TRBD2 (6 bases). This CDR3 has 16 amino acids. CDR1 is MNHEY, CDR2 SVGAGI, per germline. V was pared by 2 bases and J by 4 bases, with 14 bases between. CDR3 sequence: CASSYPREMGTGELFF. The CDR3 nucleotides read TGTGCCAGCAGTTACCCGCGGGAAATGGGCACCGGGGAGCTGTTTTTT.

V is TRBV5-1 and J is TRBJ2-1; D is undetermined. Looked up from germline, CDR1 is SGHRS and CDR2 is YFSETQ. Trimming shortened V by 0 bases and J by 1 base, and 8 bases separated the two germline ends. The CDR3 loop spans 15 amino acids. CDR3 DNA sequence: TGCGCCAGCAGCTTGGTCGCCATGTCCTACAATGAGCAGTTCTTC. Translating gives CASSLVAMSYNEQFF. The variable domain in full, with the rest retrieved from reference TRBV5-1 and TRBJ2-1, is KAGVTQTPRYLIKTRGQQVTLSCSPISGHRSVSWYQQTPGQGLQFLFEYFSETQRNKGNFPGRFSGRQFSNSRSEMNVSTLELGDSALYLCASSLVAMSYNEQFFGPGTRLTVL.

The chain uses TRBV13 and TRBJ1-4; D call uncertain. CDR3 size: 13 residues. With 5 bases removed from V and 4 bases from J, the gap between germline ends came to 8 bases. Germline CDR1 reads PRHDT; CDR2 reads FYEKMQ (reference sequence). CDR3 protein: CASSTESNEKLFF. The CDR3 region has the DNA TGTGCCAGCAGCACCGAGAGTAATGAAAAACTGTTTTTT.